This T cell receptor beta chain came from a study of control samples from healthy donors and cancer patients (dated by TCRdb to 2018 to 2021). Including the terminal cysteine and phenylalanine, the CDR3 comprises 14 residues. Left in the record is the CDR3 DNA by itself, 42 bases read in frame from the first base. Trimming at the junction amounts to 4 bases on V and 6 bases on J, and the germline ends lie 16 bases apart. Reading the germline V gene gives CDR1 MGHRA and CDR2 YSYEKL. The library relied on the immunoSEQ multiplex PCR assay. TCRdb stores this immuneACCESS table with in-frame sequences only. Part of the clones is absent; in the studies checked, under half of the shortfall reflects unresolved V genes, and no reason is known for the rest. For this sample there are about 100,000 clones; roughly 79% appear just once. Together, the top ten hold approximately 7% of the sample. Notes on this clone: Its antigen is not yet known. Base qualities were left out, and no much larger clone turns up one base away.

The rearrangement combines TRBV4-1 with TRBJ2-7, with the D gene not confidently named. The sample consisted of blood. The TCR was taken from a man aged 18 to 29 in good health. Read as DNA, the sequence is TGCGCCAGCAGCCGACCCCAGGCGCCGGGCGAGCAGTACTTC. It specifies CASSRPQAPGEQYF.